This record covers a single T cell receptor beta chain. These data are taken from a study of blood T cell repertoires in COVID-19. Overall study context: Spain, Italy and the United States supplied samples that represented acute and convalescent COVID-19.

CDR1 is LNHDA, CDR2 SQIVND, per germline (reference sequence). The CDR3 is 16 residues long. V dropped 2 bases and J dropped 0 bases, with 13 bases sitting between them. TCRdb's table, derived via immunoSEQ multiplex PCR, lists solely in-frame clones and lacks some. Of tens of thousands of clones detected, roughly 85% appear once; the ten largest clones hold about 17%. The chain has TRBV19 and TRBJ2-5, with a weak D call TRBD1 (5 bases). The sequenced sample was peripheral blood. The clonotype comes from a human donor in a cohort sampled during active COVID-19. CDR3 coding DNA: TGTGCCAGTAGTATAATCCCCCAGGACAACCAAGAGACCCAGTACTTC. Translation: CASSIIPQDNQETQYF.